A single sample is the source of the 30 T cell receptor beta chains below, sequenced in a study of PD-1 blockade in classical Hodgkin lymphoma (dated by TCRdb to the early 2020s). The sample's time point label is to be understood as: cycle 2 day 1 (C2D1) of nivolumab. All trial patients had relapsed after autologous stem cell transplantation, with cohorts A, B and C differing in prior brentuximab vedotin exposure. Library preparation was by the immunoSEQ multiplex PCR assay. Drawn from immuneACCESS, this table holds only the in-frame rearrangements with V and J called that TCRdb kept. Clones are partly lost; checked studies trace under half to an unresolved V gene and leave the rest unexplained. Within this sample are roughly 24,000 clones, with around three quarters of them counted one time only. The top ten clonotypes cover about a sixth of the sample. The material was peripheral blood mononuclear cells (PBMCs), obtained before the second cycle of nivolumab. The receptors stem from a human donor with classical Hodgkin lymphoma.

This sequence joins TRBV10-3 and TRBJ1-5; D may be TRBD1 (5 bases). The CDR3 length is 15 residues. Trimming took off 3 bases at V and 4 bases at J, with 13 bases between the two ends. In germline, CDR1 is ENHRY, CDR2 SYGVKD. Here the CDR3 DNA reads TGTGCCATCAGTGAATCGGGGGGTGAAAATCAGCCCCAGCATTTT. Protein: CAISESGGENQPQHF.

The gene calls are TRBV5-6 and TRBJ2-1; D is ambiguous. Trimming shortened V by 0 bases and J by 6 bases, and 7 bases separated the two germline ends. Germline lookup yields CDR1 SGHDT and CDR2 YYEEEE. This CDR3 contains 13 residues. CDR3 in amino acids: CASSLGLPNEQFF. The CDR3 DNA sequence: TGTGCCAGCAGCTTGGGTCTCCCCAATGAGCAGTTCTTC. Supplemented by reference TRBV5-6 and TRBJ2-1, the full variable domain reads DAGVTQSPTHLIKTRGQQVTLRCSPKSGHDTVSWYQQALGQGPQFIFQYYEEEERQRGNFPDRFSGHQFPNYSSELNVNALLLGDSALYLCASSLGLPNEQFFGPGTRLTVL.

The CDR3 loop is CAISGEAGPQHF. The CDR3 DNA is TGTGCCATCAGTGGGGAGGCAGGGCCCCAGCATTTT. This chain links TRBV10-3 with TRBJ1-5; D is ambiguous. The CDR3 covers 12 residues. The V end lost 4 bases, the J end lost 9 bases, and 10 bases lay between the germline ends. Germline CDR1 and CDR2: ENHRY and SYGVKD.

In the case of this clone: Other DNA sequences from this sample encode an identical CDR3 as well. The chain carries TRBV28 and TRBJ2-3, with 10 bases lining up with TRBD1. Germline V CDR1 and CDR2: MDHEN, SYDVKM. The ends lost 4 bases at V and 0 bases at J; junction bases unmatched: 4. The CDR3 loop spans 16 amino acids. The CDR3 DNA follows: TGTGCCAGCAGTTCGGGACAGGGGAGAAGCACAGATACGCAGTATTTT. Its translation is CASSSGQGRSTDTQYF.

The rearrangement links TRBV7-8 to TRBJ1-5, with TRBD1 as a possible D gene (5 bases). CDR1 and CDR2 (germline): SGHVS, FQNEAQ. V lost 5 bases, J lost 2 bases, and 10 bases lay in between. The CDR3 runs to 14 residues. CDR3 region: CASSQGLGNQPQHF. The CDR3 region has the DNA TGTGCCAGCAGCCAGGGTTTGGGCAATCAGCCCCAGCATTTT.

The chain joins TRBV6-1 to TRBJ2-7; TRBD2 agrees at 12 bases. The CDR3 length is 14 residues. V trimming: 5 bases; J trimming: 4 bases; junction bases outside the gene matches: 3. Germline assignment: CDR1 MNHNS and CDR2 SASEGT. CDR3 in amino acids: CASSRGTSGYEQYF. The DNA of the CDR3 is TGTGCCAGCAGTAGGGGGACTAGCGGGTACGAGCAGTACTTC.

The chain couples TRBV6-5 to TRBJ2-3; TRBD2 matches at 12 bases. With 2 bases clipped from V and 5 bases from J, the junction kept 2 bases outside the gene matches. Germline V lookup: CDR1 MNHEY, CDR2 SVGAGI. CDR3 length: 15 amino acids. The CDR3 sequence is CASSYLTSGRDTQYF. The CDR3 nucleotides read TGTGCCAGCAGTTACCTGACTAGCGGGAGAGATACGCAGTATTTT.

The table lists this clone with a count of one. V and J are TRBV6-1 and TRBJ1-1; D is perhaps TRBD1 (5 bases). Between the trimmed V and J ends, which lost 4 bases and 5 bases, there was a span of 14 bases. CDR3 size: 14 residues. Per germline, CDR1 MNHNS and CDR2 SASEGT. CDR3 in amino acids: CASSGVRVGTEAFF. The DNA for the CDR3 is TGTGCCAGCAGTGGAGTCAGGGTGGGTACTGAAGCTTTCTTT.

The CDR3 sequence is CASSKEEQPFQETQYF. The DNA for the CDR3 is TGTGCCAGCAGCAAAGAGGAACAACCTTTCCAAGAGACCCAGTACTTC. This chain links TRBV21-1 with TRBJ2-5. TRBV21-1 is a known pseudogene. The CDR3 totals 16 residues.

This clone was counted a few times. The J gene is TRBJ2-1, the V gene TRBV7-8; 14 bases line up with TRBD2. J gave up 8 bases and V 5 bases, and 11 bases lay outside the gene matches. This CDR3 region has 17 residues. Germline loops: CDR1 SGHVS, CDR2 FQNEAQ. The CDR3 region has the DNA TGTGCCAGCAGCGAGGGACTAGCGGGAGCCCTCTGGGATGAGCAGTTCTTC. It specifies CASSEGLAGALWDEQFF.

The DNA for the CDR3 is TGTGCCATCAGTGAGAGGCAGACGAACACCGGGGAGCTGTTTTTT. It yields the protein CAISERQTNTGELFF. The rearrangement links TRBV10-3 to TRBJ2-2; D not resolved. This CDR3 is built from 15 residues. Germline V gives CDR1 ENHRY, CDR2 SYGVKD. Trimming took 2 bases from V and 0 from J, leaving 7 bases between them.

The genes are TRBV5-1 and TRBJ2-3; D remains unclear. V lost 7 bases and J 2 bases, leaving 11 bases between the germline ends. The CDR3 spans 13 residues. Germline V gene lookup returns CDR1 SGHRS and CDR2 YFSETQ. Here the CDR3 DNA reads TGCGCCAGCCGAGGAGAGACCACAGATACGCAGTATTTT. Residues: CASRGETTDTQYF.

The chain links TRBV5-5 to TRBJ1-1; no definite D call. In germline, CDR1 is SGHKS, CDR2 YYEKEE (reference sequence). This CDR3 comprises 14 residues. Trimming pared 4 bases from V and 6 bases from J, leaving 16 bases between. The CDR3 loop is CASSATKGAAEAFF. CDR3 in DNA: TGTGCCAGCAGCGCCACGAAGGGCGCCGCTGAAGCTTTCTTT.

V gene TRBV30 combines with J gene TRBJ2-1, with 9 bases fitting TRBD2. From germline, CDR1 is GTSNPN and CDR2 SVGIG (reference sequence). J was trimmed by 0 bases and V by 1 base; bases with no gene match: 7. CDR3 length equals 17 residues. The CDR3 region has the DNA TGTGCCTGGAGTGGTTTTCGTAGCGGGAGCTCCTACAATGAGCAGTTCTTC. Its translation: CAWSGFRSGSSYNEQFF.

This chain uses TRBV18 with TRBJ2-7; no firm D call. Trimming removed 3 bases from V and 2 bases from J, with 5 bases in between. The V gene's germline CDR1 is KGHSH and CDR2 LQKENI. This CDR3 is 12 amino acids long. In nucleotides, the CDR3 is TGTGCCAGCTCACCCAGTACCTACGAGCAGTACTTC. Amino acids: CASSPSTYEQYF.

The genes are TRBV27 and TRBJ2-7, with 7 positions matching TRBD1. Germline-derived CDR1 and CDR2 are MNHEY and SMNVEV (reference sequence). J was trimmed by 6 bases and V by 6 bases; bases with no gene match: 5. There are 12 residues in the CDR3. CDR3 nucleotide sequence: TGTGCCAGCAGCCCCGACAGGGCCGAGCAGTACTTC. Its protein product is CASSPDRAEQYF.

This clone was recorded a few times. This chain links TRBV29-1 with TRBJ2-1; D perhaps matches TRBD1 (5 bases). The CDR3 runs to 13 residues. The V end was cut by 6 bases, the J end by 7 bases, with 16 bases between. Looked up from germline, CDR1 is SQVTM and CDR2 is ANQGSEA. The CDR3 reads CSVTETGFNEQFF. The CDR3 DNA reads TGCAGCGTGACAGAAACAGGCTTTAATGAGCAGTTCTTC.

V is TRBV2 and J is TRBJ2-1; D might be TRBD1 (5 bases). The V end was cut by 6 bases, the J end by 8 bases, with 11 bases between. CDR1 is SNHLY and CDR2 is FYNNEI in the germline V gene. CDR3 size: 12 residues. The CDR3 loop reads CASRAGSYEQFF. DNA for the CDR3: TGTGCCAGCAGAGCAGGGTCTTATGAGCAGTTCTTC.

The chain joins TRBV25-1 to TRBJ2-1, with D possibly matching TRBD2 (6 bases). The CDR3 length is 11 residues. The V gene's germline CDR1 is MGHDK and CDR2 SYGVNS. V was trimmed by 5 bases and J by 8 bases, leaving 7 bases between them. This CDR3 reads CASSWGDEQFF. CDR3 bases: TGTGCCAGCAGTTGGGGGGATGAGCAGTTCTTC.

The chain uses TRBV19 and TRBJ2-3; 10 positions match TRBD1. The germline V gene has CDR1 LNHDA and CDR2 SQIVND (reference sequence). Trimming at V came to 5 bases and at J to 4 bases, leaving 6 bases not matched to a gene. The CDR3 sequence is 15 residues long. CDR3 residues: CASSSSTGGPDTQYF. The CDR3 DNA follows: TGTGCCAGTAGTTCTTCGACAGGGGGCCCAGATACGCAGTATTTT.

The chain joins TRBV9 to TRBJ2-7, with 8 bases fitting TRBD1. J gave up 2 bases and V 4 bases, and 11 bases lay outside the gene matches. Germline V gives CDR1 SGDLS, CDR2 YYNGEE. This CDR3 is 16 amino acids long. The CDR3 loop is CASSPHGTGDAYEQYF. The DNA for the CDR3 is TGTGCCAGCAGCCCTCACGGGACAGGCGATGCCTACGAGCAGTACTTC.

V and J are TRBV5-4 and TRBJ2-5; 10 bases are a match to TRBD2. The CDR3 is 15 residues long. Germline values: CDR1 SGHNT, CDR2 YYREEE (reference sequence). V was pared by 3 bases and J by 1 base, with 3 bases of the junction left unmatched. CDR3 sequence reads: CASSSGLAIQETQYF. DNA for the CDR3: TGTGCCAGCAGCTCGGGACTAGCGATCCAAGAGACCCAGTACTTC.

V is TRBV18 and J is TRBJ2-3, with D hard to call. Germline V gives CDR1 KGHSH, CDR2 LQKENI. V was trimmed by 3 bases and J by 3 bases, leaving 10 bases between them. This CDR3 region has 14 residues. Here the CDR3 DNA reads TGTGCCAGCTCACCTTCTGGACCGACAGATACGCAGTATTTT. Its protein is CASSPSGPTDTQYF.

By share, this clone ranks as medium-sized. The V and J genes are TRBV28 and TRBJ2-7; D remains ambiguous. This CDR3 has 12 residues. CDR1 MDHEN and CDR2 SYDVKM come from the germline V gene. V dropped 2 bases and J dropped 2 bases, with 4 bases sitting between them. The CDR3 here is CASSLGAYEQYF. Here the CDR3 DNA reads TGTGCCAGCAGTTTAGGGGCCTACGAGCAGTACTTC.

V gene TRBV9 combines with J gene TRBJ1-3; 7 nucleotides match TRBD1. The V gene's germline CDR1 is SGDLS and CDR2 YYNGEE. The CDR3 has 15 amino acids. V lost 7 bases, J lost 4 bases, and 11 bases stayed unmatched. The CDR3 sequence: CASLTRLGQGNTIYF. CDR3 bases: TGTGCCAGCCTTACTCGACTGGGACAGGGAAACACCATATATTTT.

This chain connects TRBV11-2 to TRBJ2-1; 8 bases are a match to TRBD2. The V segment lost 2 bases and the J segment 7 bases; nucleotides outside the gene matches: 4. CDR3 size: 14 residues. Germline V lookup: CDR1 SGHAT, CDR2 FQNNGV. The chain's CDR3 is CASSLRTSMNEQFF. CDR3 bases: TGTGCCAGCAGCTTACGGACTAGCATGAATGAGCAGTTCTTC.

This clone was seen just once. The J gene is TRBJ1-3, the V gene TRBV29-1; D remains ambiguous. CDR1 and CDR2 from the germline V gene are SQVTM and ANQGSEA. Between the trimmed V and J ends, which lost 8 bases and 0 bases, there was a span of 11 bases. This CDR3 region has 13 residues. Here the CDR3 reads CSIKINSGNTIYF. DNA for the CDR3: TGCAGCATCAAAATCAACTCTGGAAACACCATATATTTT. Together with reference TRBV29-1 and TRBJ1-3, the CDR3 gives the full variable domain: SAVISQKPSRDICQRGTSLTIQCQVDSQVTMMFWYRQQPGQSLTLIATANQGSEATYESGFVIDKFPISRPNLTFSTLTVSNMSPEDSSIYLCSIKINSGNTIYFGEGSWLTVV.

The V call is TRBV6-1, the J call TRBJ2-1, with D hard to call. CDR3 size: 15 residues. V was clipped by 5 bases and J by 9 bases, with 20 bases between them. Per germline, CDR1 MNHNS and CDR2 SASEGT. The CDR3 nucleotides read TGTGCCAGCAGTTCTTTTGGCGGCCCAAGGAGTGAGCAGTTCTTC. Translated: CASSSFGGPRSEQFF.

The chain carries TRBV6-5 and TRBJ2-3, with D perhaps given as TRBD1 or TRBD2 (6 bases each). Deletions cut 3 bases from V and 8 bases from J, with 12 bases between. The CDR3 totals 13 residues. Germline assignment: CDR1 MNHEY and CDR2 SVGAGI. CDR3: CASSYEGGGTQYF. The CDR3, as DNA: TGTGCCAGCAGTTATGAGGGGGGCGGTACGCAGTATTTT.

V usage is TRBV2 and J usage is TRBJ1-1, with D uncertain. The ends were cut back, 1 base at V and 5 bases at J, with 17 bases in the middle. The CDR3 covers 16 residues. CDR1 is SNHLY and CDR2 is FYNNEI in the germline V gene. The CDR3 sequence is CASSEVRHTSGTEAFF. In DNA form, the CDR3 reads TGTGCCAGCAGTGAAGTGAGGCACACCTCCGGGACTGAAGCTTTCTTT.